The 5 T cell receptor beta chains below come from one sample, sequenced in a study of cytomegalovirus exposure and HLA in healthy donors. With 60 Vbeta and 13 Jbeta primers, the PCR was carried out. Clones were sequenced by immunoSEQ multiplex PCR, and TCRdb holds only the in-frame ones, with some missing. The sample carries 150,000 to 250,000 clones, roughly 85% recorded once. The sample was PBMCs. The receptors were gathered from a woman between 50 and 59 years old in good health and CMV-seronegative.

The chain joins TRBV11-2 to TRBJ2-1; 8 nucleotides line up with TRBD2. This CDR3 is 17 amino acids long. Germline V gene sequence: CDR1 SGHAT, CDR2 FQNNGV. V dropped 1 base and J dropped 5; count of bases not matched to a gene: 10. The CDR3 DNA reads TGTGCCAGCAGCTTAGTGAGCGGGGGAAGGGTAAACAATGAGCAGTTCTTC. It yields the protein CASSLVSGGRVNNEQFF. Full variable domain (outside the CDR3, taken from reference TRBV11-2 and TRBJ2-1): EAGVAQSPRYKIIEKRQSVAFWCNPISGHATLYWYQQILGQGPKLLIQFQNNGVVDDSQLPKDRFSAERLKGVDSTLKIQPAKLEDSAVYLCASSLVSGGRVNNEQFFGPGTRLTVL.

This chain uses TRBV7-2 with TRBJ2-1, with 9 bases lining up with TRBD1. J gave up 6 bases and V 5 bases, and 8 bases lay outside the gene matches. The length of the CDR3 is 15 residues. CDR1 SGHTA and CDR2 FQGNSA come from the germline V gene. The CDR3 region has the DNA TGTGCCAGCAGCAAACAGGGGGCGTTGGGCAATGAGCAGTTCTTC. Translation: CASSKQGALGNEQFF.

The V call is TRBV9, the J call TRBJ1-1; D perhaps matches TRBD1 (6 bases). Trimming stripped 0 bases from V and 1 base from J, with 10 bases between. Looked up from germline, CDR1 is SGDLS and CDR2 is YYNGEE. CDR3 length equals 15 residues. CDR3 amino acids: CASSVDRVGNTEAFF. CDR3 nucleotides: TGTGCCAGCAGCGTAGACAGGGTGGGGAACACTGAAGCTTTCTTT.

The rearrangement joins TRBV7-6 to TRBJ2-7; D remains ambiguous. Trimming shortened V by 5 bases and J by 6 bases, and 17 bases separated the two germline ends. This CDR3 has 14 residues. Germline V gene data show CDR1 as SGHVS and CDR2 as FNYEAQ. CDR3 loop: CASSPLVEYSEQYF. The CDR3 coding sequence is TGTGCCAGCAGCCCCCTGGTAGAATATTCCGAGCAGTACTTC.

The CDR3: CASSPPGRSSYNEQFF. CDR3 DNA: TGTGCCAGCTCACCACCCGGTAGGAGCTCCTACAATGAGCAGTTCTTC. This chain joins TRBV18 and TRBJ2-1; D ambiguous. The CDR3 totals 16 residues. Trimming removed 0 bases at V and 0 bases at J, with 9 bases between. Germline CDR1 is KGHSH and CDR2 is LQKENI. The full variable domain, its missing parts supplied by reference TRBV18 and TRBJ2-1, is NAGVMQNPRHLVRRRGQEARLRCSPMKGHSHVYWYRQLPEEGLKFMVYLQKENIIDESGMPKERFSAEFPKEGPSILRIQQVVRGDSAAYFCASSPPGRSSYNEQFFGPGTRLTVL.